This TCR beta chain stems from a study of shared clonotypes between healthy human individuals. On the study more broadly: Aged 18 to 49, the donors were two women and three men.

Here immunoSEQ multiplex PCR was the method, and the copy in TCRdb shows in-frame clones only, minus some. Of 2 million to 3 million clones detected, 85% to 95% appear once; the ten largest clones hold roughly 0.13%. This CDR3 region has 13 residues. The V end lost 0 bases, the J end lost 9 bases, and 9 bases lay between the germline ends. Germline V gene sequence: CDR1 MNHEY, CDR2 SVGAGI. This clone came up once. Its antigen is currently unknown. Whole-study results and caveats: It was expected that sequencing depth would affect clonotype sharing among donors.

CD4+ cells underwent separation, giving CD45RA+ naive and CD45RA-negative memory subsets. The sequencing sample was made of naive CD4+ T cells sorted from blood. Subset specified: CD45RA+ positively selected. The receptor was isolated from a man between 18 and 29 years old in good health. This chain connects TRBV6-5 to TRBJ2-4; D is ambiguous. The CDR3 spells CASSYSTVGIQYF. The CDR3 nucleotides are TGTGCCAGCAGTTACTCCACAGTCGGCATTCAGTACTTC.